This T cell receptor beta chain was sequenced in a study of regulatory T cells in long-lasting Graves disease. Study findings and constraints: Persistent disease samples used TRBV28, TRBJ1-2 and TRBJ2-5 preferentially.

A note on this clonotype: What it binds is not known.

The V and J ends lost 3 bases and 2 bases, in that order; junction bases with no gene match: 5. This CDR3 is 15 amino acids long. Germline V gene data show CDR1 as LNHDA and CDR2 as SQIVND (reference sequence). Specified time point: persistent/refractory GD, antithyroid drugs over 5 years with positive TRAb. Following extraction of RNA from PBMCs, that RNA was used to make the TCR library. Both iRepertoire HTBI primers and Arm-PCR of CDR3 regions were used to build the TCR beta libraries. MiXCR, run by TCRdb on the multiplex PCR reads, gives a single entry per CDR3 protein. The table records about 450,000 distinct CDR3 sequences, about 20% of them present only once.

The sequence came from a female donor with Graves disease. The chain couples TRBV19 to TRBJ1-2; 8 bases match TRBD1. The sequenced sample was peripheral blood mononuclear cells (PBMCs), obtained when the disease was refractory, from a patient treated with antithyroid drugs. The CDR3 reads CASSISRGQNYGYTF. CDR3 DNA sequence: TGTGCCAGTAGTATCTCCAGGGGGCAAAACTATGGCTACACCTTC.